What follows are 32 T cell receptor beta chains derived from one specimen sequenced in a study of Ad26.COV2.S vaccination and SARS-CoV-2 variants (dated by TCRdb to about 2021). The sample's treatment or condition label, decoded: about 20 received Ad26.COV2.S at low or high dose, single or two shots; roughly five received placebo; per-sample allocation not given. For vaccine and placebo recipients, repertoires were sequenced using samples collected on day 63 after the first injection. The method was the immunoSEQ multiplex PCR assay. TCRdb re-hosts the immuneACCESS table, in-frame sequences only. Its copies lack some clones; in the studies checked, an unresolved V gene accounts for under half of them, and the cause for the rest is not known. Within this sample are roughly 400,000 clones, with about 90% of them counted one time only. Jointly, the top ten make up more than 1.5% of the sample. The specimen was peripheral blood, collected in a trial of Ad26.COV2.S vaccine versus placebo. These receptors originate from a person aged 18 to 65 who received the Ad26.COV2.S COVID-19 vaccine or a placebo.

V and J are TRBV27 and TRBJ1-6, with TRBD1 matching 8 bases. The V gene end was trimmed by 5 bases and the J gene end by 8 bases; junction bases not matched to a gene: 8. CDR1 is MNHEY, CDR2 SMNVEV, per germline (reference sequence). The CDR3 is 15 amino acids. The CDR3 sequence: CASSPLDRGHSPLHF. The CDR3 DNA sequence: TGTGCCAGCAGTCCGTTAGACAGGGGACATTCACCCCTCCACTTT.

The chain couples TRBV30 to TRBJ1-2; 7 bases are shared with TRBD1. The J segment lost 8 bases and the V segment lost 2 bases, leaving 5 bases of the junction unmatched. From germline, CDR1 is GTSNPN and CDR2 SVGIG (reference sequence). CDR3 length equals 12 residues. The CDR3 DNA reads as TGTGCCTGGAGTAAGGGGGCTTGGGGCTACACCTTC. Its translation is CAWSKGAWGYTF.

The chain combines TRBV11-2 with TRBJ1-4, with D hard to call. CDR1 and CDR2 from the germline V gene are SGHAT and FQNNGV. The CDR3 spans 13 residues. The germline V and J ends were trimmed by 5 bases and 7 bases, with 11 bases remaining between them. The CDR3 DNA sequence: TGTGCCAGCAGCCCAGCGACCCGTGAAAAACTGTTTTTT. Protein product: CASSPATREKLFF.

The chain is built from TRBV7-2 and TRBJ2-1; the D call may be TRBD1 or TRBD2 (5 bases each). This CDR3 has 15 amino acids. Per germline, CDR1 SGHTA and CDR2 FQGNSA. V was trimmed by 2 bases and J by 7 bases, leaving 15 bases between them. CDR3 residues: CASSLTGGLVNEQFF. For the CDR3, the DNA is TGTGCCAGCAGCTTAACAGGAGGATTGGTTAATGAGCAGTTCTTC. The full variable domain, in which reference TRBV7-2 and TRBJ2-1 provide the parts outside the CDR3, is GAGVSQSPSNKVTEKGKDVELRCDPISGHTALYWYRQSLGQGLEFLIYFQGNSAPDKSGLPSDRFSAERTGGSVSTLTIQRTQQEDSAVYLCASSLTGGLVNEQFFGPGTRLTVL.

This chain joins TRBV5-1 and TRBJ2-2, with TRBD1 as a possible D gene (5 bases). The CDR3 length is 17 residues. V shed 2 bases and J shed 2 bases, with 16 bases lying between them. Germline CDR1 SGHRS, CDR2 YFSETQ. The CDR3 is CASSLKRAGLNTGELFF. The CDR3 DNA is TGCGCCAGCAGCTTAAAAAGGGCAGGGCTTAACACCGGGGAGCTGTTTTTT. The entire variable domain, with the rest obtained from reference TRBV5-1 and TRBJ2-2, is as follows: KAGVTQTPRYLIKTRGQQVTLSCSPISGHRSVSWYQQTPGQGLQFLFEYFSETQRNKGNFPGRFSGRQFSNSRSEMNVSTLELGDSALYLCASSLKRAGLNTGELFFGEGSRLTVL.

The chain links TRBV27 to TRBJ2-7; 7 nucleotides agree with TRBD1. The CDR3 length is 15 residues. Germline V lookup: CDR1 MNHEY, CDR2 SMNVEV (reference sequence). V shed 7 bases and J 0 bases; nucleotides not matched to a gene: 9. CDR3 nucleotides: TGTGCCAGCACCTATAGCCGGGACAGCTCCTACGAGCAGTACTTC. It translates to CASTYSRDSSYEQYF.

The V gene is TRBV5-4, the J gene TRBJ2-3; no clear D gene. The length of the CDR3 is 16 residues. In germline, CDR1 is SGHNT, CDR2 YYREEE (reference sequence). The ends were cut back, 0 bases at V and 3 bases at J, with 14 bases in the middle. CDR3 sequence (DNA): TGTGCCAGCAGCTTGGCGGCCAGGTCCACAACAGATACGCAGTATTTT. It codes for CASSLAARSTTDTQYF.

The chain uses TRBV5-1 and TRBJ2-6; D is undetermined. Between the trimmed V and J ends, which lost 4 bases and 3 bases, there was a span of 11 bases. Germline CDR1 reads SGHRS; CDR2 reads YFSETQ. The CDR3 is 15 residues long. The CDR3: CASSPSPRGANVLTF. The CDR3 DNA follows: TGCGCCAGCAGCCCCAGCCCTCGTGGGGCCAACGTCCTGACTTTC.

This sequence joins TRBV7-2 and TRBJ2-5; 12 nucleotides agree with TRBD2. Germline-derived CDR1 and CDR2 are SGHTA and FQGNSA. The CDR3 totals 17 residues. V trimming: 5 bases; J trimming: 7 bases; junction bases outside the gene matches: 14. CDR3 bases: TGTGCCAGCAGCCCAAGCGGACTAGCGGGGTTAGGTGGGACCCAGTACTTC. It translates to CASSPSGLAGLGGTQYF.

The chain carries TRBV25-1 and TRBJ1-4; D is possibly TRBD1 (5 bases). The CDR3 has 16 residues. V lost 5 bases to trimming and J lost 4 bases, with 17 bases between them. Germline lookup yields CDR1 MGHDK and CDR2 SYGVNS. Here the CDR3 reads CASSKGTTRDNEKLFF. In nucleotides, the CDR3 is TGTGCCAGCAGTAAAGGGACGACACGAGATAATGAAAAACTGTTTTTT.

This chain uses TRBV7-9 with TRBJ1-3; no clear D gene. Trimming left V 4 bases short and J 0 bases short, with 13 bases between. Germline V gives CDR1 SEHNR, CDR2 FQNEAQ (reference sequence). The CDR3 contains 16 residues. The CDR3 DNA reads as TGTGCCAGCAGCTCAAATACCGGGAACTCTGGAAACACCATATATTTT. Its protein is CASSSNTGNSGNTIYF.

The gene calls are TRBV19 and TRBJ2-7; a weak D match, TRBD1 (7 bases). Trimming cost V 5 bases and J 1 base, with 21 bases left between them. The CDR3 covers 17 residues. The germline CDR1 and CDR2 sequences are LNHDA and SQIVND (reference sequence). Written as DNA, the CDR3 is TGTGCCAGTAGTCCAGGGGGGCAGGGACCTAAATCCTACGAGCAGTACTTC. This codes for CASSPGGQGPKSYEQYF.

The chain combines TRBV20-1 with TRBJ2-2, with D hard to call. The germline V gene encodes CDR1 DFQATT and CDR2 SNEGSKA (reference sequence). The CDR3 is 14 amino acids. Trimming removed 3 bases at V and 0 bases at J, with 8 bases between. The CDR3: CSASSPTNTGELFF. The CDR3 DNA sequence: TGCAGTGCTAGTTCACCAACGAACACCGGGGAGCTGTTTTTT.

This chain joins TRBV27 and TRBJ2-7; D ambiguous. CDR1 and CDR2 from the germline V gene are MNHEY and SMNVEV (reference sequence). V dropped 6 bases and J dropped 3 bases, with 12 bases sitting between them. CDR3 length equals 13 residues. The CDR3 sequence: CASSLDSNYEQYF. CDR3 DNA: TGTGCCAGCAGCCTTGACTCCAACTACGAGCAGTACTTC.

This chain uses TRBV4-3 with TRBJ2-2, with D hard to call. V dropped 2 bases and J dropped 8 bases, with 18 bases sitting between them. Germline loops: CDR1 LGHNA, CDR2 YSLEER. The CDR3 is 16 residues long. This chain's CDR3 is CASSQWQVDGTGELFF. The CDR3 bases are TGCGCCAGCAGCCAATGGCAGGTAGACGGAACGGGGGAGCTGTTTTTT.

Written as DNA, the CDR3 is TGTGCCAGCGGACGGACGGAGAACACTGAAGCTTTCTTT. Translating it yields CASGRTENTEAFF. The chain combines TRBV6-6 with TRBJ1-1; D uncertain. The CDR3 contains 13 residues. The V end lost 8 bases, the J end lost 1 base, and 11 bases lay between the germline ends. Germline values: CDR1 MNHNY, CDR2 SVGAGI (reference sequence).

V gene TRBV7-2 combines with J gene TRBJ2-3; 8 bases match TRBD2. Germline CDR1 reads SGHTA; CDR2 reads FQGNSA. The CDR3 covers 16 residues. V lost 1 base and J lost 1; bases outside the gene matches: 4. In DNA, the CDR3 is TGTGCCAGCAGCTTAGTGGCTAGCGGGCGCACAGATACGCAGTATTTT. It yields the protein CASSLVASGRTDTQYF.

The V and J genes are TRBV27 and TRBJ1-2, with 8 bases lining up with TRBD1. The CDR3 is 17 amino acids. Germline V gives CDR1 MNHEY, CDR2 SMNVEV (reference sequence). With V trimmed by 0 bases and J by 5 bases, 11 bases remained unmatched. CDR3 nucleotide sequence: TGTGCCAGCAGTTTATCGAGTGGGGCAGGGGGCCTGTATGGCTACACCTTC. Translating gives CASSLSSGAGGLYGYTF.

This chain joins TRBV2 and TRBJ2-4; D may be TRBD1 (5 bases). This CDR3 is built from 15 residues. Germline V lookup: CDR1 SNHLY, CDR2 FYNNEI. V lost 3 bases, J lost 6 bases, and 15 bases lay in between. DNA of the CDR3: TGTGCCAGCAGTGAGCGTCAGGGATGGGGAAACATTCAGTACTTC. It codes for CASSERQGWGNIQYF.

The genes are TRBV19 and TRBJ1-1, with D tentatively TRBD1 (5 bases). CDR1 is LNHDA, CDR2 SQIVND, per germline (reference sequence). Between the trimmed V and J ends, which lost 10 bases and 4 bases, there was a span of 19 bases. The CDR3 has 14 amino acids. The CDR3 coding sequence is TGTGCCACCAAACACGGCAGGGTCGGCACTGAAGCTTTCTTT. This encodes CATKHGRVGTEAFF.

This chain connects TRBV27 to TRBJ2-5, with 11 bases matching TRBD2. The germline CDR1 and CDR2 sequences are MNHEY and SMNVEV (reference sequence). Trimming removed 8 bases from V and 2 bases from J; junction bases left unmatched: 4. There are 14 residues in the CDR3. The chain's CDR3 is CASWGLAEQETQYF. The CDR3 DNA is TGTGCCAGCTGGGGACTAGCGGAACAAGAGACCCAGTACTTC.

The gene calls are TRBV10-3 and TRBJ2-1; TRBD1 is a possible D gene (6 bases). The V end lost 7 bases, the J end lost 8 bases, and 15 bases lay between the germline ends. The CDR3 has 13 amino acids. Germline V gives CDR1 ENHRY, CDR2 SYGVKD. CDR3 residues: CAIKPHGGDEQFF. In DNA, the CDR3 is TGTGCCATCAAACCCCATGGGGGCGATGAGCAGTTCTTC.

The rearrangement links TRBV6-5 to TRBJ2-3; the match to TRBD2 covers 7 bases. CDR3 length: 13 residues. The J segment lost 3 bases and the V segment lost 8 bases, leaving 5 bases of the junction unmatched. Looked up from germline, CDR1 is MNHEY and CDR2 is SVGAGI. The CDR3 DNA sequence: TGTGCCAGCCCGGGACTACATACAGATACGCAGTATTTT. Translation: CASPGLHTDTQYF.

Remarks on this clone: Its ends do not fully match the called genes, so a read error is possible. The chain couples TRBV7-7 to TRBJ2-1; 9 nucleotides align to TRBD2. CDR3 length: 18 residues. Germline values: CDR1 SSHAT, CDR2 FNYEAQ (reference sequence). CDR3 sequence reads: CASSLAVPSGDSYNEQFF. CDR3 coding DNA: TGTGCTAGCAGCTTAGCAGTACCTAGCGGGGATTCCTACAATGAGCAGTTCTTC.

The rearrangement joins TRBV4-3 to TRBJ2-5; weak D call: TRBD1 (5 bases). The CDR3 is 15 amino acids. Germline V gene lookup returns CDR1 LGHNA and CDR2 YSLEER. The V end lost 1 base, the J end lost 4 bases, and 13 bases lay between the germline ends. This CDR3 is CASSQAPGRGETQYF. CDR3 DNA sequence: TGCGCCAGCAGCCAAGCTCCAGGGCGCGGAGAGACCCAGTACTTC.

The V gene is TRBV29-1, the J gene TRBJ2-6; D unresolved. The V gene lost 5 bases and the J gene lost 0 bases, with 14 bases spanning the gap. Germline assignment: CDR1 SQVTM and CDR2 ANQGSEA. This CDR3 spans 16 amino acids. In DNA, the CDR3 is TGCAGCGTTCCGACCTGGGATCTCTCTGGGGCCAACGTCCTGACTTTC. Amino acid sequence: CSVPTWDLSGANVLTF.

This rearrangement joins TRBV3-1 (or the pseudogene TRBV3-2) to TRBJ2-5, with a tentative D call TRBD2 (7 bases). The V end lost 0 bases, the J end lost 3 bases, and 14 bases lay between the germline ends. The CDR3 is 16 residues long. The V gene's germline CDR1 is LGHDT and CDR2 YNNKEL (reference sequence). The CDR3 coding sequence is TGTGCCAGCAGCCAAGATCGAACGGGGGGCGAAGAGACCCAGTACTTC. Translating gives CASSQDRTGGEETQYF.

The V and J genes are TRBV19 and TRBJ2-7; 8 bases agree with TRBD1. Germline CDR1 reads LNHDA; CDR2 reads SQIVND (reference sequence). V shed 4 bases, J shed 2 bases, and the junction held 10 bases outside the gene matches. CDR3 length equals 16 residues. The CDR3 loop reads CASSRDRDRNAYEQYF. The CDR3, as DNA: TGTGCCAGTAGTAGAGACCGGGACAGGAATGCCTACGAGCAGTACTTC.

This clone was found once. This chain connects TRBV18 to TRBJ1-6; 9 positions match TRBD1. There are 15 residues in the CDR3. V trimming: 3 bases; J trimming: 9 bases; junction bases outside the gene matches: 6. Germline values: CDR1 KGHSH, CDR2 LQKENI. The CDR3 nucleotides are TGTGCCAGCTCACCCGCGGGACAGGGTGTTTCACCCCTCCACTTT. This encodes CASSPAGQGVSPLHF.

This clone was seen more than once but under ten times. The chain recombines TRBV7-9 with TRBJ2-7, with D hard to call. Per germline, CDR1 SEHNR and CDR2 FQNEAQ (reference sequence). Trimming took off 3 bases at V and 2 bases at J, with 11 bases between the two ends. The CDR3 is 14 amino acids. The CDR3 is CASSFREPPYEQYF. For the CDR3, the DNA is TGTGCCAGCAGCTTTAGAGAACCCCCCTACGAGCAGTACTTC. Drawing the rest from reference TRBV7-9 and TRBJ2-7, the complete variable domain is DTGVSQNPRHKITKRGQNVTFRCDPISEHNRLYWYRQTLGQGPEFLTYFQNEAQLEKSRLLSDRFSAERPKGSFSTLEIQRTEQGDSAMYLCASSFREPPYEQYFGPGTRLTVT.

This chain joins TRBV2 and TRBJ2-3; TRBD1 agrees at 8 bases. Per germline, CDR1 SNHLY and CDR2 FYNNEI. The CDR3 is made up of 16 amino acids. V was clipped by 4 bases and J by 5 bases; unmatched bases: 11. The CDR3 reads CASSVFGTGPIDTQYF. The CDR3 bases are TGTGCCAGCAGTGTCTTCGGGACAGGTCCGATAGATACGCAGTATTTT.

The gene calls are TRBV9 and TRBJ1-2; possible D gene TRBD1, 6 bases. The CDR3 is 15 residues long. The V and J ends lost 2 bases and 1 base respectively, with 12 bases between them. Germline values: CDR1 SGDLS, CDR2 YYNGEE. The CDR3 nucleotides read TGTGCCAGCAGCGTTTCAGGGGCTGGTAACTATGGCTACACCTTC. It yields the protein CASSVSGAGNYGYTF.